This entry lists 28 T cell receptor beta chains sequenced from one sample in a study of shared clonotypes between healthy human individuals. TCRdb's copy holds only in-frame clones and misses some; the assay was immunoSEQ multiplex PCR. Of 1,400,000 or so clones in the sample, approximately 98.5% are singletons; the top ten hold under 0.45%. Sequencing was done on a sample of naive CD4+ T cells sorted from blood. Subset defined: CD45RA+ positively selected. The receptor source for this set is a man aged 30-40 years in good health.

The rearrangement uses TRBV11-2 and TRBJ2-1; 10 bases line up with TRBD1. The V and J ends lost 6 bases and 14 bases, in that order; junction bases with no gene match: 4. This CDR3 comprises 11 residues. From germline, CDR1 is SGHAT and CDR2 FQNNGV. CDR3 sequence: CASSPGTGEFF. In nucleotides, the CDR3 is TGTGCCAGCAGTCCCGGGACAGGGGAGTTCTTC.

The chain links TRBV7-7 to TRBJ2-3; 7 bases align to TRBD2. V was clipped by 0 bases and J by 5 bases; unmatched bases: 2. The CDR3 has 14 amino acids. From germline, CDR1 is SSHAT and CDR2 FNYEAQ (reference sequence). The CDR3 coding sequence is TGTGCCAGCAGCTTAGCGGGAGGGATAGATACGCAGTATTTT. This translates into CASSLAGGIDTQYF.

The chain carries TRBV27 and TRBJ2-7; 7 bases are shared with TRBD2. Per germline, CDR1 MNHEY and CDR2 SMNVEV (reference sequence). CDR3 length: 15 amino acids. Unmatched junction bases numbered 11, after V lost 7 bases and J lost 2 bases. This CDR3 reads CASTPMWEGPYEQYF. As DNA, the CDR3 is TGTGCCAGCACCCCTATGTGGGAGGGTCCCTACGAGCAGTACTTC.

This chain connects TRBV25-1 to TRBJ1-5; a possible D gene is TRBD1 (6 bases). The germline gives CDR1 MGHDK, CDR2 SYGVNS. V gave up 4 bases and J gave up 0 bases, with 10 bases separating them. CDR3 length equals 15 residues. The CDR3 nucleotides are TGTGCCAGCAGTGGGACAGATCATAGCAATCAGCCCCAGCATTTT. The encoded protein is CASSGTDHSNQPQHF.

J is TRBJ2-2 and V is TRBV7-9; 8 nucleotides align to TRBD1. V trimming: 2 bases; J trimming: 1 base; junction bases outside the gene matches: 6. This CDR3 has 17 residues. Germline CDR1 SEHNR, CDR2 FQNEAQ (reference sequence). CDR3 bases: TGTGCCAGCAGCTTAAACGTCGGACAGGGGAACACCGGGGAGCTGTTTTTT. Protein product: CASSLNVGQGNTGELFF.

This clone was detected once. V usage is TRBV21-1 and J usage is TRBJ2-3; TRBD2 reflects the table's D call only, with no check against the DNA. TRBV21-1 is a listed pseudogene. The CDR3 covers 19 residues. This chain's CDR3 is CASSKRWTSAQSSTDTQYF. The CDR3 bases are TGTGCCAGCAGCAAACGATGGACTAGCGCCCAGTCTAGCACAGATACGCAGTATTTT.

A single count supports this clone. The chain joins TRBV5-4 to TRBJ2-7; D could derive from TRBD1 or TRBD2 (5 bases each). The CDR3 covers 15 residues. The V and J ends lost 0 bases and 3 bases respectively, with 13 bases between them. CDR1 and CDR2 (germline): SGHNT, YYREEE (reference sequence). The CDR3 bases are TGTGCCAGCAGCTTGGAGACGGGAAGGGGCTACGAGCAGTACTTC. Its translation is CASSLETGRGYEQYF. Full variable domain (missing parts from reference TRBV5-4 and TRBJ2-7): ETGVTQSPTHLIKTRGQQVTLRCSSQSGHNTVSWYQQALGQGPQFIFQYYREEENGRGNFPPRFSGLQFPNYSSELNVNALELDDSALYLCASSLETGRGYEQYFGPGTRLTVT.

J is TRBJ2-2 and V is TRBV5-4, with D possibly matching TRBD1 (5 bases). Germline CDR1 reads SGHNT; CDR2 reads YYREEE (reference sequence). Trimming stripped 1 base from V and 5 bases from J, with 6 bases between. The CDR3 runs to 13 residues. CDR3 DNA: TGTGCCAGCAGCTTGACAGGTACCGGGGAGCTGTTTTTT. Residues: CASSLTGTGELFF.

The chain employs TRBV7-2 and TRBJ1-5; no reliable D call. The CDR3 length is 16 residues. From germline, CDR1 is SGHTA and CDR2 FQGNSA. Trimming left V 5 bases short and J 3 bases short, with 17 bases between. The CDR3 here is CASSKSGVTNNQPQHF. In DNA form, the CDR3 reads TGTGCCAGCAGCAAAAGTGGAGTCACAAACAATCAGCCCCAGCATTTT.

As for this clone: Distinct nucleotide sequences in the sample also encode this CDR3. J is TRBJ2-5 and V is TRBV18; D is possibly TRBD2 (5 bases). CDR1 is KGHSH, CDR2 LQKENI, per germline. The CDR3 has 13 amino acids. The V end lost 0 bases, the J end lost 3 bases, and 5 bases lay between the germline ends. The CDR3 reads CASSPPGKETQYF. The CDR3 bases are TGTGCCAGCTCACCACCCGGGAAAGAGACCCAGTACTTC.

As to this clone: Other DNA sequences in this specimen translate into the identical CDR3. The chain has TRBV18 and TRBJ2-3, with D hard to call. This CDR3 contains 13 residues. V lost 0 bases and J 5 bases, leaving 6 bases between the germline ends. CDR1 and CDR2 (germline): KGHSH, LQKENI. Here the CDR3 DNA reads TGTGCCAGCTCACCACCGGGCGGAGATACGCAGTATTTT. Encoded protein: CASSPPGGDTQYF.

The chain employs TRBV5-4 and TRBJ1-2; a possible D gene is TRBD1 (5 bases). V was cut by 0 bases and J by 5 bases, with 14 bases left in between. This CDR3 has 15 amino acids. Germline V gene sequence: CDR1 SGHNT, CDR2 YYREEE (reference sequence). The CDR3 bases are TGTGCCAGCAGCTTGGATACAGGACTCCTATATGGCTACACCTTC. Its translation: CASSLDTGLLYGYTF.

The chain joins TRBV27 to TRBJ2-7; D may be TRBD1 (6 bases). The ends were cut back, 8 bases at V and 3 bases at J, with 17 bases in the middle. The CDR3 contains 14 residues. The V gene's germline CDR1 is MNHEY and CDR2 SMNVEV (reference sequence). CDR3 residues: CASGRNRGFYEQYF. The CDR3 nucleotides read TGTGCCAGCGGGCGGAATAGGGGGTTCTACGAGCAGTACTTC.

The genes are TRBV6-1 and TRBJ2-3; no clear D. V was clipped by 10 bases and J by 6 bases, with 17 bases between them. The CDR3 runs 13 residues. CDR1 is MNHNS, CDR2 SASEGT, per germline. DNA of the CDR3: TGTGCCACCCGTAGGTTTATCTGGGATACGCAGTATTTT. Protein: CATRRFIWDTQYF.

The chain is built from TRBV5-4 and TRBJ2-1, with D possibly matching TRBD2 (6 bases). Germline V gene data show CDR1 as SGHNT and CDR2 as YYREEE (reference sequence). With 4 bases removed from V and 8 bases from J, the gap between germline ends came to 10 bases. The CDR3 consists of 12 residues. This CDR3 is CASSQLADEQFF. The CDR3, as DNA: TGTGCCAGCAGCCAATTAGCGGATGAGCAGTTCTTC. The entire variable domain, with the rest obtained from reference TRBV5-4 and TRBJ2-1, is as follows: ETGVTQSPTHLIKTRGQQVTLRCSSQSGHNTVSWYQQALGQGPQFIFQYYREEENGRGNFPPRFSGLQFPNYSSELNVNALELDDSALYLCASSQLADEQFFGPGTRLTVL.

The V call is TRBV7-9, the J call TRBJ2-1; D gene unclear. From germline, CDR1 is SEHNR and CDR2 FQNEAQ (reference sequence). Trimming removed 5 bases at V and 6 bases at J, with 5 bases between. This CDR3 spans 11 amino acids. The CDR3 region is CASSPTNEQFF. The CDR3 DNA reads as TGTGCCAGCAGCCCGACCAATGAGCAGTTCTTC.

The V and J genes are TRBV9 and TRBJ2-3; D not certain. V dropped 0 bases and J dropped 2 bases, with 13 bases sitting between them. The germline V gene has CDR1 SGDLS and CDR2 YYNGEE. The CDR3 loop spans 16 amino acids. The CDR3 sequence: CASSVGLGANTDTQYF. CDR3 nucleotides: TGTGCCAGCAGCGTAGGGCTCGGAGCGAACACAGATACGCAGTATTTT.

Only one count was recorded for this clone. The V call is TRBV27, the J call TRBJ1-5, with a weak D call TRBD1 (5 bases). The CDR3 covers 15 residues. Germline V CDR1 and CDR2: MNHEY, SMNVEV (reference sequence). The V end lost 6 bases, the J end lost 0 bases, and 12 bases lay between the germline ends. As DNA, the CDR3 is TGTGCCAGCAGAACAGGAGCGTATAGCAATCAGCCCCAGCATTTT. It codes for CASRTGAYSNQPQHF.

In DNA form, the CDR3 reads TGTGCCAGCAGCGAAGGCAGCAATAATGAAAAACTGTTTTTT. Its protein is CASSEGSNNEKLFF. The chain uses TRBV6-4 and TRBJ1-4; D gene uncertain. V was cut by 6 bases and J by 4 bases, with 12 bases left in between. CDR1 is MRHNA and CDR2 is SNTAGT in the germline V gene. This CDR3 contains 14 residues.

Concerning this clone itself: The sample carries other DNA sequences with the same CDR3. The chain employs TRBV9 and TRBJ2-3; D may match TRBD1 or TRBD2 (5 bases each). Germline V gene lookup returns CDR1 SGDLS and CDR2 YYNGEE. V gave up 2 bases and J gave up 1 base, with 11 bases separating them. This CDR3 has 15 residues. Here the CDR3 DNA reads TGTGCCAGCAGCGTGGATCGAGGGGGCACAGATACGCAGTATTTT. It specifies CASSVDRGGTDTQYF.

The genes are TRBV19 and TRBJ1-1, with D possibly matching TRBD1 (5 bases). The CDR3 runs 13 residues. V lost 8 bases and J 3 bases, leaving 13 bases between the germline ends. Germline assignment: CDR1 LNHDA and CDR2 SQIVND (reference sequence). The CDR3 coding sequence is TGTGCCAGTGGTAGACAGCGAGACACTGAAGCTTTCTTT. Translated, it gives CASGRQRDTEAFF.

Note on this clone: This same CDR3 is encoded by further DNA sequences in the sample. The chain couples TRBV5-1 to TRBJ2-1; D not resolved. The germline CDR1 and CDR2 sequences are SGHRS and YFSETQ. V was shortened by 0 bases and J by 4 bases, with 8 bases between the two germline ends. The CDR3 loop spans 14 amino acids. The CDR3: CASSLGTGYNEQFF. The CDR3 DNA sequence: TGCGCCAGCAGCTTGGGGACGGGTTACAATGAGCAGTTCTTC.

The V call is TRBV18, the J call TRBJ2-2; 7 bases are shared with TRBD2. The CDR3 is made up of 19 amino acids. V shed 3 bases and J 4 bases; nucleotides not matched to a gene: 17. Germline lookup yields CDR1 KGHSH and CDR2 LQKENI. In DNA, the CDR3 is TGTGCCAGCTCACCCGCGGCCGGAGGCGGGAGTATGGGCACCGGGGAGCTGTTTTTT. Its translation: CASSPAAGGGSMGTGELFF.

The chain has TRBV4-1 and TRBJ2-7; no clear D. The CDR3 totals 15 residues. Looked up from germline, CDR1 is MGHRA and CDR2 is YSYEKL. V was shortened by 0 bases and J by 2 bases, with 11 bases between the two germline ends. The CDR3 DNA follows: TGCGCCAGCAGCCAAGATTCCGGGCCCCCCTACGAGCAGTACTTC. Its protein product is CASSQDSGPPYEQYF.

This clone has a single count. This rearrangement joins TRBV6-6 to TRBJ2-7, with 8 bases fitting TRBD1. V shed 4 bases and J 1 base; nucleotides not matched to a gene: 6. The V gene's germline CDR1 is MNHNY and CDR2 SVGAGI (reference sequence). The CDR3 covers 15 residues. DNA of the CDR3: TGTGCCAGCAGTTTAACAGGGGGAACATCCTACGAGCAGTACTTC. Translated, it gives CASSLTGGTSYEQYF.

In the case of this clone: Other DNA sequences in this sample translate to the same CDR3. The gene calls are TRBV28 and TRBJ2-7; no reliable D call. From germline, CDR1 is MDHEN and CDR2 SYDVKM. V lost 3 bases and J lost 7, with 4 bases in between. The CDR3 consists of 10 residues. CDR3 sequence (DNA): TGTGCCAGCAGTTTTCGGGAGCAGTACTTC. This codes for CASSFREQYF.

V gene TRBV10-1 combines with J gene TRBJ1-3; maybe TRBD1 (6 bases). Between the trimmed V and J ends, which lost 2 bases and 2 bases, there was a span of 7 bases. The germline CDR1 and CDR2 sequences are WNHNN and SYGVQD (reference sequence). The length of the CDR3 is 14 residues. The CDR3, as DNA: TGCGCCAGCAGTGAGACAGGGACTGGAAACACCATATATTTT. This sequence encodes CASSETGTGNTIYF.

V and J are TRBV28 and TRBJ2-3, with D maybe TRBD2 (6 bases). V lost 5 bases, J lost 8 bases, and 20 bases lay in between. Per germline, CDR1 MDHEN and CDR2 SYDVKM. The CDR3 runs 15 residues. CDR3: CASSLWSGSESTQYF. CDR3 in DNA: TGTGCCAGCAGTCTCTGGTCCGGGAGTGAGAGTACGCAGTATTTT.